This is a list of T cell receptor beta chains from one sample in a study of CD8+ T cells in alopecia areata. Generated by immunoSEQ multiplex PCR, the TCRdb table keeps only in-frame clones and is missing some. The table lists 150,000 or so clones, approximately 50% of them singletons. Sequencing was done on a sample of CD4+ T cells sorted from blood. Receptors originate from a human donor with alopecia areata. The CDR3 runs from the conserved cysteine through the conserved F or W. Each record gives: V gene, J gene, CDR3 protein.

TRBV20-1	TRBJ2-7	CSARPYEQYF
TRBV28	TRBJ2-7	CASSLAGQWNF
TRBV5-1	TRBJ2-5	CASSLGKETQYF
TRBV27	TRBJ2-7	CASKGLAGAQEQYF
TRBV5-1	TRBJ2-5	CASSLEGGRETQYF
TRBV9	TRBJ1-2	CASSATGSNYGYTF
TRBV15	TRBJ1-5	CATTDDTRGRGSNQPQHF
TRBV29-1	TRBJ1-1	CSHLRRTTEAFF
TRBV9	TRBJ2-7	CASSYREIYF
TRBV30	TRBJ2-1	CAWSVSPAQVQQFF
TRBV6-1	TRBJ1-1	CASSDYEETEAFF
TRBV18	TRBJ2-3	CASSPGLTLPDTQYF
TRBV5-1	TRBJ2-7	CASSLGAGGPSEQYF
TRBV5-4	TRBJ1-4	CASSLEPYEKLFF
TRBV18	TRBJ1-3	CASSPDSGNTIYF
TRBV29-1	TRBJ1-2	CSVRTVPGYTF
TRBV2	TRBJ2-6	CASSPTGGAGANVLTF
TRBV29-1	TRBJ2-1	CSVGGTSGRAFEQFF
TRBV6-1	TRBJ2-7	CATALGWTYEQYF
TRBV2	TRBJ1-2	CASSDRGLGGYTF
TRBV29-1	TRBJ1-1	CSVGTGTEAFF
TRBV23-1	TRBJ1-1	CASSQSAGTNTEAFF
TRBV5-4	TRBJ2-3	CASSLSRISTDTQYF
TRBV11-2	TRBJ2-4	CASSQTNRVWYF
TRBV29-1	TRBJ1-2	CSAGRHSYNYGYTF
TRBV30	TRBJ2-7	CAWTPRWTGGSEQYF
TRBV2	TRBJ2-2	CASKGLAGLNTGELFF
TRBV29-1	TRBJ2-7	CSVRDTSYEQYF
TRBV9	TRBJ2-5	CASSVGLQVQETQYF
TRBV30	TRBJ1-1	CAWSGGTLGTEAFF
TRBV29-1	TRBJ2-5	CSVEATRLGTQYF
TRBV7-6	TRBJ2-3	CASSLASFGLLQYF
TRBV29-1	TRBJ2-1	CSVQLGVANEQFF
TRBV7-2	TRBJ2-4	CASSLGSWRGVAKNIQYF
TRBV2	TRBJ1-2	CASLRDKANYGYTF
TRBV29-1	TRBJ2-1	CSVVAYNEQFF
TRBV5-1	TRBJ2-1	CASSLRLVSYNEQFF
TRBV15	TRBJ1-5	CATSSRTGVAPQHF
TRBV10-3	TRBJ2-7	CAIAGTEAYEQYF
TRBV7-9	TRBJ2-7	CASSFAYEQYF
TRBV6-5	TRBJ1-1	CASSYLGTEAFF
TRBV5-1	TRBJ2-1	CASSFSGSTGNEQFF
TRBV30	TRBJ1-1	CAGITGAAEAFF
TRBV20-1	TRBJ2-5	CSASLETQYF
TRBV7-9	TRBJ2-3	CASSSRGPDTQYF
TRBV21-1	TRBJ2-4	CASRQPRRNIQYF
TRBV7-9	TRBJ2-5	CATQIGAQETQYF
TRBV10-3	TRBJ2-2	CAISGWSPNTGELFF